Presented here are 24 T cell receptor beta chains from one specimen sequenced in a study of blood T cell repertoires in COVID-19. Method: immunoSEQ multiplex PCR; TCRdb's copy keeps in-frame clones and lacks some. The repertoire consists of 180,000 or so clones, with 80% to 85% occurring once and the leading ten covering about 7%. Sequences were obtained from peripheral blood. The receptors stem from a woman aged 40 to 49 with COVID-19, enrolled during active disease.

V and J are TRBV28 and TRBJ2-1; 10 bases fit TRBD1. The CDR3 length is 17 residues. V gave up 7 bases and J gave up 5 bases; unmatched junction bases: 14. Germline V CDR1 and CDR2: MDHEN, SYDVKM. The CDR3 loop reads CASIAPQFGTGDNEQFF. CDR3 DNA: TGTGCCAGCATTGCTCCTCAATTCGGGACAGGGGACAATGAGCAGTTCTTC.

The V call is TRBV7-2, the J call TRBJ1-2; a weak D match, TRBD1 (5 bases). The V end was cut by 5 bases, the J end by 3 bases, with 16 bases between. The CDR3 runs to 15 residues. The V gene's germline CDR1 is SGHTA and CDR2 FQGNSA. CDR3 in amino acids: CASSPGGVYYYGYTF. The CDR3 DNA follows: TGTGCCAGCAGCCCGGGGGGGGTATACTACTATGGCTACACCTTC.

The chain combines TRBV19 with TRBJ1-1, with D tentatively TRBD1 (6 bases). CDR1 and CDR2 from the germline V gene are LNHDA and SQIVND (reference sequence). The CDR3 runs to 13 residues. The ends were cut back, 7 bases at V and 0 bases at J, with 9 bases in the middle. This CDR3 reads CASTTGMNTEAFF. The CDR3 DNA is TGTGCCAGTACCACAGGGATGAACACTGAAGCTTTCTTT.

This clone occurred once. This chain joins TRBV29-1 and TRBJ2-5; D remains ambiguous. Germline V gene sequence: CDR1 SQVTM, CDR2 ANQGSEA. The V and J ends lost 3 bases and 4 bases respectively, with 9 bases between them. This CDR3 has 12 residues. CDR3 region: CSVDQARETQYF. DNA of the CDR3: TGCAGCGTTGATCAGGCCCGAGAGACCCAGTACTTC.

The rearrangement links TRBV11-2 to TRBJ2-7; 9 bases fit TRBD2. From germline, CDR1 is SGHAT and CDR2 FQNNGV. The CDR3 loop spans 15 amino acids. V shed 1 base and J 3 bases; nucleotides not matched to a gene: 4. The CDR3 is CASSLVISGSYEQYF. The DNA for the CDR3 is TGTGCCAGCAGCTTAGTGATTAGCGGGAGCTACGAGCAGTACTTC.

The CDR3 DNA follows: TGTGCCAGCTCCCGTAGTCAGGACAGGGCGAACACTGAAGCTTTCTTT. It encodes CASSRSQDRANTEAFF. The V and J genes are TRBV18 and TRBJ1-1; TRBD1 matches at 8 bases. The CDR3 contains 16 residues. The trim removed 6 bases at V and 1 base at J, leaving 10 bases unmatched. Germline assignment: CDR1 KGHSH and CDR2 LQKENI.

In its sample, this clone was seen a few times. This chain links TRBV5-1 with TRBJ1-2; possibly TRBD1 for D (6 bases). The CDR3 contains 13 residues. Germline V gene data show CDR1 as SGHRS and CDR2 as YFSETQ. The germline V and J ends were trimmed by 3 bases and 2 bases, with 8 bases remaining between them. In DNA form, the CDR3 reads TGCGCCAGCAGCTGGACAGTAAACTATGGCTACACCTTC. This encodes CASSWTVNYGYTF.

As DNA, the CDR3 is TGTGCCAGCGCCCTCTCGGTAGCCTCTGGGGCCAACGTCCTGACTTTC. It yields the protein CASALSVASGANVLTF. The V gene is TRBV19, the J gene TRBJ2-6; D remains unclear. V was cut by 9 bases and J by 0 bases, with 15 bases left in between. The CDR3 length is 16 residues. Germline CDR1 and CDR2: LNHDA and SQIVND (reference sequence).

The gene calls are TRBV10-3 and TRBJ1-3; no reliable D call. Germline CDR1 is ENHRY and CDR2 is SYGVKD. The CDR3 extends over 15 amino acids. V was pared by 9 bases and J by 3 bases, with 18 bases between. Here the CDR3 reads CAITEGPGLGNTIYF. CDR3 coding DNA: TGTGCCATTACGGAGGGTCCAGGACTTGGAAACACCATATATTTT.

The rearrangement uses TRBV18 and TRBJ1-5; possible D gene TRBD1, 5 bases. Germline lookup yields CDR1 KGHSH and CDR2 LQKENI. The CDR3 runs to 14 residues. Trimming removed 5 bases from V and 4 bases from J, with 12 bases in between. CDR3 residues: CASSYTDSNQPQHF. In DNA, the CDR3 is TGTGCCAGCTCATATACCGACAGTAATCAGCCCCAGCATTTT. The full variable domain, completed using reference TRBV18 and TRBJ1-5, is NAGVMQNPRHLVRRRGQEARLRCSPMKGHSHVYWYRQLPEEGLKFMVYLQKENIIDESGMPKERFSAEFPKEGPSILRIQQVVRGDSAAYFCASSYTDSNQPQHFGDGTRLSIL.

The V and J genes are TRBV9 and TRBJ1-2, with TRBD1 matching 8 bases. This CDR3 has 18 residues. The J segment lost 0 bases and the V segment lost 2 bases, leaving 12 bases of the junction unmatched. Germline CDR1 SGDLS, CDR2 YYNGEE. The CDR3: CASSVLTSRQGPNYGYTF. The CDR3 DNA reads as TGTGCCAGCAGCGTCCTAACTTCCAGACAGGGGCCTAACTATGGCTACACCTTC.

The chain employs TRBV28 and TRBJ2-7; 7 bases fit TRBD1. The CDR3 is made up of 14 amino acids. CDR1 is MDHEN, CDR2 SYDVKM, per germline. The J segment lost 2 bases and the V segment lost 6 bases, leaving 7 bases of the junction unmatched. CDR3 sequence reads: CASRRRDRTYEQYF. As DNA, the CDR3 is TGTGCCAGCAGACGCAGGGACAGAACCTACGAGCAGTACTTC.

V gene TRBV7-9 combines with J gene TRBJ2-2, with TRBD1 as a possible D gene (6 bases). V dropped 6 bases and J dropped 3 bases, with 17 bases sitting between them. This CDR3 is built from 16 residues. CDR1 is SEHNR and CDR2 is FQNEAQ in the germline V gene (reference sequence). The CDR3 DNA follows: TGTGCCAGCAGTTCGAACAGGGATAGGGACACCGGGGAGCTGTTTTTT. Translating it yields CASSSNRDRDTGELFF.

CDR3 DNA: TGTGCCACCGGATTTAGCGGGAGGATCAGCGACAATGAGCAGTTCTTC. Residues: CATGFSGRISDNEQFF. The rearrangement joins TRBV10-3 to TRBJ2-1, with TRBD2 identical over 10 bases. V lost 10 bases, J lost 5 bases, and 14 bases stayed unmatched. Germline-derived CDR1 and CDR2 are ENHRY and SYGVKD. The CDR3 extends over 16 amino acids.

This clone has more than one count but fewer than ten. The chain combines TRBV6-4 with TRBJ2-3, with TRBD1 matching 9 bases. J lost 8 bases, V lost 2 bases, and 8 bases had no gene match. Germline V lookup: CDR1 MRHNA, CDR2 SNTAGT. This CDR3 contains 15 residues. As DNA, the CDR3 is TGTGCCAGCAGTGACCGACAGGGGGAAGTGACTACGCAGTATTTT. Protein product: CASSDRQGEVTTQYF.

The V call is TRBV18, the J call TRBJ1-5; a weak D match, TRBD1 (6 bases). This CDR3 is built from 14 residues. The V end was cut by 0 bases, the J end by 4 bases, with 7 bases between. Germline CDR1 KGHSH, CDR2 LQKENI. In DNA, the CDR3 is TGTGCCAGCTCACCACCAGGGGGTAATCAGCCCCAGCATTTT. This encodes CASSPPGGNQPQHF.

The chain recombines TRBV6-1 with TRBJ1-2; the match to TRBD1 covers 7 bases. Germline V gene lookup returns CDR1 MNHNS and CDR2 SASEGT. The junction had 5 bases not matched to a gene; V was cut back by 0 bases and J by 4 bases. The CDR3 contains 15 residues. CDR3 nucleotides: TGTGCCAGCAGTGAAGCAGGAGCAGGGGGCTATGGCTACACCTTC. Its translation: CASSEAGAGGYGYTF.

The V and J genes are TRBV24-1 and TRBJ1-3; the D gene is possibly TRBD1 (5 bases). From germline, CDR1 is KGHDR and CDR2 SFDVKD. Trimming cost V 4 bases and J 4 bases, with 10 bases left between them. The CDR3 has 14 residues. The CDR3: CATSDPRQGNTIYF. The CDR3, as DNA: TGTGCCACCAGTGACCCCCGACAGGGAAACACCATATATTTT.

CDR3 nucleotides: TGTGCCAGCAGCGCCGGGGAGGGCAATGAGCAGTTCTTC. Translating gives CASSAGEGNEQFF. J is TRBJ2-1 and V is TRBV6-4; TRBD2 aligns across 7 bases. V shed 6 bases and J 6 bases; nucleotides not matched to a gene: 5. CDR3 length: 13 residues. CDR1 is MRHNA, CDR2 SNTAGT, per germline.

The chain carries TRBV11-2 and TRBJ1-5; TRBD1 matches at 7 bases. The V gene's germline CDR1 is SGHAT and CDR2 FQNNGV. With V trimmed by 4 bases and J by 7 bases, 7 bases remained unmatched. This CDR3 has 14 amino acids. DNA for the CDR3: TGTGCCAGCAGCTCGGGAGGGGGCGGACAGCCCCAGCATTTT. Its translation is CASSSGGGGQPQHF.

V gene TRBV10-3 combines with J gene TRBJ1-1; 9 nucleotides line up with TRBD1. V was pared by 5 bases and J by 5 bases, with 6 bases of the junction left unmatched. Germline assignment: CDR1 ENHRY and CDR2 SYGVKD. There are 14 residues in the CDR3. CDR3 protein: CAISPTGGGTEAFF. CDR3 DNA sequence: TGTGCCATCAGTCCTACAGGGGGCGGGACTGAAGCTTTCTTT.

This chain joins TRBV19 and TRBJ2-3; D may be TRBD2 (6 bases). Deletions cut 0 bases from V and 0 bases from J, with 19 bases between. CDR1 and CDR2 from the germline V gene are LNHDA and SQIVND (reference sequence). CDR3 length: 19 residues. CDR3 amino acids: CASSIDTSLSGASTDTQYF. The CDR3 DNA is TGTGCCAGTAGTATAGATACTAGTCTATCGGGAGCGAGCACAGATACGCAGTATTTT.

The chain combines TRBV18 with TRBJ2-7; D may be TRBD1 (6 bases). The CDR3 consists of 14 residues. Germline V gene lookup returns CDR1 KGHSH and CDR2 LQKENI. Trimming took 0 bases from V and 3 from J, leaving 9 bases between them. CDR3 in DNA: TGTGCCAGCTCACCACCGGGACACTACTACGAGCAGTACTTC. This translates into CASSPPGHYYEQYF.

The chain combines TRBV12-3 or TRBV12-4 with TRBJ1-2, with 8 bases lining up with TRBD1. The CDR3 has 13 residues. V was clipped by 5 bases and J by 3 bases; unmatched bases: 2. CDR3 sequence: CASSLTGDYGYTF. The CDR3 DNA reads TGTGCCAGCAGTCTGACAGGGGACTATGGCTACACCTTC.